The clone carrying this TCR beta chain was seen more than once but under ten times. Its antigen is unidentified. This specimen comes from a study of identical twins. TCRdb re-derived calls from the 5' RACE reads in MiXCR, one entry per CDR3 protein. This table has 1.5 million to 2 million distinct CDR3 sequences, about 30% appearing once. CDR3 length: 14 amino acids. Trimming took 9 bases from V and 1 from J, leaving 15 bases between them. Germline V gives CDR1 SGHRS, CDR2 YFSETQ. Healthy Caucasians alone served as donors. Regarding the study as a whole: Beta out-of-frame twin sharing showed a weaker excess. Out-of-frame alpha sequences common to twins exhibited a surplus of low generation probability. The conclusions drew on cross-sectional statistical analysis instead of tracking the same donors.

Sequencing used cord blood. The rearrangement links TRBV5-1 to TRBJ2-3; no definite D call. This TCR came from a newborn girl in good health. CDR3 region: CATRWAIGTDTQYF. The CDR3 DNA sequence: TGCGCCACCCGATGGGCGATAGGCACAGATACGCAGTATTTT.